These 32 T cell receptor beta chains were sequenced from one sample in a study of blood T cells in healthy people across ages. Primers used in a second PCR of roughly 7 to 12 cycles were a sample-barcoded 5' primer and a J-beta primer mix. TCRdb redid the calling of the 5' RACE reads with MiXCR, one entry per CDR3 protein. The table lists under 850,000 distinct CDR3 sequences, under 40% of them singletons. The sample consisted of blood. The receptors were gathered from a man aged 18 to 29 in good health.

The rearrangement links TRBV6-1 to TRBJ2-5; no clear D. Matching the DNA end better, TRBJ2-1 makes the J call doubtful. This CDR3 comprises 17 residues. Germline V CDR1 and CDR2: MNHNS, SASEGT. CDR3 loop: CASSPLVIRTAQETQFF. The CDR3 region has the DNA TGTGCCAGCAGTCCGCTCGTAATTAGAACAGCACAAGAGACCCAGTTCTTC.

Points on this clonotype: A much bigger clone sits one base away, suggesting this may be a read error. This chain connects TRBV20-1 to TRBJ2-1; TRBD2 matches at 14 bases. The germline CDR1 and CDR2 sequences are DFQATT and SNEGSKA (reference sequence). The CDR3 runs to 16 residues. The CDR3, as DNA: TGCGGTGCTATGATGGGACTAGCGGGGGTGGGTAATGAGCAGTTCTTC. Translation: CGAMMGLAGVGNEQFF.

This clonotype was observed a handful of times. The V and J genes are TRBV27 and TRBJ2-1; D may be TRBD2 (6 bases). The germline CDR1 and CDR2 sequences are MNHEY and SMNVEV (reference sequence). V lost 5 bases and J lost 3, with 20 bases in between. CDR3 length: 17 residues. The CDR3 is CASSPLSSGPNYNEQFF. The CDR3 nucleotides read TGTGCCAGCAGTCCCCTGAGTAGCGGCCCTAACTACAATGAGCAGTTCTTC.

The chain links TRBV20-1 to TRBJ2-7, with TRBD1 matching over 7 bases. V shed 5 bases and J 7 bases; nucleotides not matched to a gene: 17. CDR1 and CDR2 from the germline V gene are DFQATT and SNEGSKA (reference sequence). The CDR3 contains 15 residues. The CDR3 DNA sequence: TGCAGTGCTGACGGGACAGTTCGCTCATACAATGAGCAGTACTTC. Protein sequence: CSADGTVRSYNEQYF.

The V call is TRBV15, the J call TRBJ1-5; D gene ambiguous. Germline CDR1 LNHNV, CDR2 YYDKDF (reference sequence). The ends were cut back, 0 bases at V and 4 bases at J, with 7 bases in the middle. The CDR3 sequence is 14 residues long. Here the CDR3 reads CATSRDLENQPQHF. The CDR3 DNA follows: TGTGCCACCAGCAGAGATTTGGAAAATCAGCCCCAGCATTTT. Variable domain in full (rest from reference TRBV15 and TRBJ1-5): DAMVIQNPRYQVTQFGKPVTLSCSQTLNHNVMYWYQQKSSQAPKLLFHYYDKDFNNEADTPDNFQSRRPNTSFCFLDIRSPGLGDTAMYLCATSRDLENQPQHFGDGTRLSIL.

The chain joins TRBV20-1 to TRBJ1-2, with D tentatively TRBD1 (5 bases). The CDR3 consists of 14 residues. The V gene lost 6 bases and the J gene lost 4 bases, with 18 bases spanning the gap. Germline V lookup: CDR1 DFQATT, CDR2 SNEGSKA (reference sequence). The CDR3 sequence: CSARDSERTYGYTF. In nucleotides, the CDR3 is TGCAGTGCCCGCGACAGCGAGAGGACCTATGGCTACACCTTC.

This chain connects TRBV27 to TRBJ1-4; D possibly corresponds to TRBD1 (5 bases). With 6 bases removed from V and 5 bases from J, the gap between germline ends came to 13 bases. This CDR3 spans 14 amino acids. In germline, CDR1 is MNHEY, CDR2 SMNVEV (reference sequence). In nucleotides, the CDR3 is TGTGCCAGCAGAGTAGGGGACCTAAATGAAAAACTGTTTTTT. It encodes CASRVGDLNEKLFF.

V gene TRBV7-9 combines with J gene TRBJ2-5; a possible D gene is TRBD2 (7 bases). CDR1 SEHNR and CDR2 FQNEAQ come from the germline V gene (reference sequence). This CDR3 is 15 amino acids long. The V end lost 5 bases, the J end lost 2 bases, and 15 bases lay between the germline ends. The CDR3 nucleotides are TGTGCCAGCAGCAAGGGGGGGGCCTCGCAAGAGACCCAGTACTTC. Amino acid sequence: CASSKGGASQETQYF.

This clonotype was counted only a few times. The CDR3 region is CAINDRGGNQPQHF. Here the CDR3 DNA reads TGTGCCATCAATGACAGGGGCGGCAATCAGCCCCAGCATTTT. The gene calls are TRBV10-3 and TRBJ1-5; 8 bases agree with TRBD1. After removal of 7 bases from V and 2 bases from J, the junction contained 4 bases not matched to a gene. CDR1 and CDR2 (germline): ENHRY, SYGVKD. The CDR3 consists of 14 residues.

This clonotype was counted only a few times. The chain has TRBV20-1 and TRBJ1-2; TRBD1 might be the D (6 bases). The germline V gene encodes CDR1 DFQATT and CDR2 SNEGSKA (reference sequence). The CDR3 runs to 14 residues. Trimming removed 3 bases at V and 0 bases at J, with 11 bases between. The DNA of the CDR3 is TGCAGTGCTAGCCGACAGGTCGCTAACTATGGCTACACCTTC. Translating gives CSASRQVANYGYTF.

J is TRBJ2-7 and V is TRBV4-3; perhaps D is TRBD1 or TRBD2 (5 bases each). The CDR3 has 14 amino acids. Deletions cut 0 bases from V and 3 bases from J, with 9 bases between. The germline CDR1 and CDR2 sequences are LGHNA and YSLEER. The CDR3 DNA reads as TGCGCCAGCAGCCAAGAGAGGGGTTTCTACGAGCAGTACTTC. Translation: CASSQERGFYEQYF.

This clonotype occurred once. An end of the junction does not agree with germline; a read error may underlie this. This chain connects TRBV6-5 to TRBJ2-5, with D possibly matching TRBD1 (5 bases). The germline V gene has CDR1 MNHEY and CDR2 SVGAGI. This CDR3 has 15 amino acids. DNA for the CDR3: TGTGCCAACAGTTCCCGCGACAGCTTCGTGGAGACCCAGTACTTC. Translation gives CANSSRDSFVETQYF.

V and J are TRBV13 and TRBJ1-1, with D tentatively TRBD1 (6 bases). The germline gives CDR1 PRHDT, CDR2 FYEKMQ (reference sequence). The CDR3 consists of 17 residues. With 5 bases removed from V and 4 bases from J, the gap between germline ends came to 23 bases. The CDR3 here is CASSPTEGGGMSTEAFF. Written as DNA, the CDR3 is TGTGCCAGCAGCCCCACGGAGGGGGGGGGAATGAGCACTGAAGCTTTCTTT. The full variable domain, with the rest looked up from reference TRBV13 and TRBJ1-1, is AAGVIQSPRHLIKEKRETATLKCYPIPRHDTVYWYQQGPGQDPQFLISFYEKMQSDKGSIPDRFSAQQFSDYHSELNMSSLELGDSALYFCASSPTEGGGMSTEAFFGQGTRLTVV.

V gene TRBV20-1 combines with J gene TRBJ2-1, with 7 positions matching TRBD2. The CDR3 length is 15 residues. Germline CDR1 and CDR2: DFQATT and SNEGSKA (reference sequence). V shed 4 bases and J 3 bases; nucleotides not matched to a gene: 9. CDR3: CSATPGLTDYNEQFF. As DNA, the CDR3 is TGCAGTGCTACCCCGGGACTAACGGACTACAATGAGCAGTTCTTC.

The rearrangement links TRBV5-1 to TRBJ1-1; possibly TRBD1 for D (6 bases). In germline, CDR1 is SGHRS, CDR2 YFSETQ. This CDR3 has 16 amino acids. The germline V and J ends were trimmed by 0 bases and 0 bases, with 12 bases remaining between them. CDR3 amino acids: CASSLGSGTMNTEAFF. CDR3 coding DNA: TGCGCCAGCAGCTTGGGGTCGGGGACAATGAACACTGAAGCTTTCTTT. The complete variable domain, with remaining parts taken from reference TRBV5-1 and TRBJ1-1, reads KAGVTQTPRYLIKTRGQQVTLSCSPISGHRSVSWYQQTPGQGLQFLFEYFSETQRNKGNFPGRFSGRQFSNSRSEMNVSTLELGDSALYLCASSLGSGTMNTEAFFGQGTRLTVV.

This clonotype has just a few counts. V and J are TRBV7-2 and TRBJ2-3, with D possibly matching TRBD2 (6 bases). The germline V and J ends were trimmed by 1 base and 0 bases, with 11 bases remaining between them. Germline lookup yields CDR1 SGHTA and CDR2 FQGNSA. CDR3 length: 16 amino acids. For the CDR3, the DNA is TGTGCCAGCAGCTTAGAAGGCGGGGTGAGCACAGATACGCAGTATTTT. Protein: CASSLEGGVSTDTQYF.

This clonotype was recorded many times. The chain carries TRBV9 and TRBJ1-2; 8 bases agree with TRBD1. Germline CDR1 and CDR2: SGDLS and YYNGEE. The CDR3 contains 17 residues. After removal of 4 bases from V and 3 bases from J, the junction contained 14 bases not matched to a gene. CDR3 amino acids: CASSTPVHQQGDYGYTF. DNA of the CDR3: TGTGCCAGCAGCACCCCCGTACATCAACAGGGGGACTATGGCTACACCTTC.

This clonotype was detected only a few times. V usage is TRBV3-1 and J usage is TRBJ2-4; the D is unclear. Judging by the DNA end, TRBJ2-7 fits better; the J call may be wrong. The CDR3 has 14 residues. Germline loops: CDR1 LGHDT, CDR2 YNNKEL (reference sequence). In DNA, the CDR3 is TGTGCCAGCAGCCAAGGTCTGGGCACCTACGAGCAGTACTTC. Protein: CASSQGLGTYEQYF.

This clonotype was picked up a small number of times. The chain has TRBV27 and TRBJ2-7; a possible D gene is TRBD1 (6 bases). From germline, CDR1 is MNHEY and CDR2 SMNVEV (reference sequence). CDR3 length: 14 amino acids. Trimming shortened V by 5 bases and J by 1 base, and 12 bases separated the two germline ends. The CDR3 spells CASSGTDRSYEQYF. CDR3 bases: TGTGCCAGCAGTGGCACCGACAGGTCCTACGAGCAGTACTTC.

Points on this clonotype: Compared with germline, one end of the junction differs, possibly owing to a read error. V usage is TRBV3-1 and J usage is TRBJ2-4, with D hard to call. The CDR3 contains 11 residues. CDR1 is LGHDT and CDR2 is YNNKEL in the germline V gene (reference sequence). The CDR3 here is CASSQANIQHF. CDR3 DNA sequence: TGTGCCAGCAGCCAAGCGAACATTCAGCACTTC.

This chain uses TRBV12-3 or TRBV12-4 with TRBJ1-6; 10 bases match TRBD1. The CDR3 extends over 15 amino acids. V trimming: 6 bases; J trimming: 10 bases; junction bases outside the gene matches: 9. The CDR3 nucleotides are TGTGCCAGCAGCCGGGACAGGGGCTTACAGTCACCCCTCCACTTT. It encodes CASSRDRGLQSPLHF.

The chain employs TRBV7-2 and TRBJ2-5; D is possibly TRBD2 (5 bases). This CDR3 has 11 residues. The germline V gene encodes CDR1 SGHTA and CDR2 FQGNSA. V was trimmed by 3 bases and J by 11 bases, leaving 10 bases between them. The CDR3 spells CASSFVRGQYF. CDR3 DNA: TGTGCCAGCAGCTTCGTCCGAGGGCAGTACTTC.

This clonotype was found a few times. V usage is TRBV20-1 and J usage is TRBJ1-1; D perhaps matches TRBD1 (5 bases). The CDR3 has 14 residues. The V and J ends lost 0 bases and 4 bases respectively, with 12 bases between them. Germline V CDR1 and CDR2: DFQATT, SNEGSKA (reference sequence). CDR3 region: CSARDFRESTEAFF. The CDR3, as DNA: TGCAGTGCTAGAGATTTCAGGGAGAGCACTGAAGCTTTCTTT.

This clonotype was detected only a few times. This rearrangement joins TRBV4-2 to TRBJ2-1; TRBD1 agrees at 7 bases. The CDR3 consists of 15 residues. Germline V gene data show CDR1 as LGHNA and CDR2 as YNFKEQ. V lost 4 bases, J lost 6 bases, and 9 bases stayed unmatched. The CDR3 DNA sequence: TGTGCCAGCAGCCGGAATGACAGGGTAGCCAATGAGCAGTTCTTC. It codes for CASSRNDRVANEQFF.

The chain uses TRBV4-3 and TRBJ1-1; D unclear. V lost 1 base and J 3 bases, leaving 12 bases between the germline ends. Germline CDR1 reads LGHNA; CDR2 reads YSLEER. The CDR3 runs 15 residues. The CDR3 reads CASSQGRGLDTEAFF. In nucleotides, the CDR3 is TGCGCCAGCAGCCAAGGGCGGGGTTTGGACACTGAAGCTTTCTTT.

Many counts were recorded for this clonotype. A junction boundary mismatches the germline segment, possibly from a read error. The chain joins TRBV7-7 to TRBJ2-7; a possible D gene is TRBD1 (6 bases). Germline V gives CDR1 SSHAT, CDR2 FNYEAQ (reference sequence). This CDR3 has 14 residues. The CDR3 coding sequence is TGTGCTAGCAGCCGTGGTGAACAGGGCTACGAGCAGTACTTC. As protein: CASSRGEQGYEQYF.

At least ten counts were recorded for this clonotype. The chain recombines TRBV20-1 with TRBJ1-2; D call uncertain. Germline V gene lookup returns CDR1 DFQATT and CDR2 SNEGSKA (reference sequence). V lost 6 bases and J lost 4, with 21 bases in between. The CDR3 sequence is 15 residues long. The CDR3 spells CSASPGGDSGYGYTF. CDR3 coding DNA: TGCAGTGCCTCCCCGGGAGGTGACTCTGGCTATGGCTACACCTTC.

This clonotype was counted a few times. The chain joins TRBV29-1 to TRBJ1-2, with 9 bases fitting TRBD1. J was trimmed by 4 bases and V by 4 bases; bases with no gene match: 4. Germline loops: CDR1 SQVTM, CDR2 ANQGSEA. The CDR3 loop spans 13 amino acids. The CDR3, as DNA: TGCAGCGTTGGGGTGGGACAGGGCTATGGCTACACCTTC. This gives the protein CSVGVGQGYGYTF. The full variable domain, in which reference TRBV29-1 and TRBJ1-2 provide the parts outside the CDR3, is SAVISQKPSRDICQRGTSLTIQCQVDSQVTMMFWYRQQPGQSLTLIATANQGSEATYESGFVIDKFPISRPNLTFSTLTVSNMSPEDSSIYLCSVGVGQGYGYTFGSGTRLTVV.

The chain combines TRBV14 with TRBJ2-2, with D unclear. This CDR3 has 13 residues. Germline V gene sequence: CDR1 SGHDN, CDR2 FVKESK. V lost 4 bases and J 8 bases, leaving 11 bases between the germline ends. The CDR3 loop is CASSRSALGELFF. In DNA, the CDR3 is TGTGCCAGCAGCCGATCCGCCTTAGGGGAGCTGTTTTTT.

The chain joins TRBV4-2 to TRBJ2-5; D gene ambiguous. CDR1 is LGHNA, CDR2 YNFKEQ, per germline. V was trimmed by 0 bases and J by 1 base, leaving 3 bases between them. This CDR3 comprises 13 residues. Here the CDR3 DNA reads TGTGCCAGCAGCCAAGACTTCCAAGAGACCCAGTACTTC. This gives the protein CASSQDFQETQYF.

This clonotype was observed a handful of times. DNA of the CDR3: TGCGCCAGCAGCCCGAGGCCTGACGCGAACACTGAAGCTTTCTTT. Encoded protein: CASSPRPDANTEAFF. V and J are TRBV4-1 and TRBJ1-1; D is ambiguous. Germline V gene data show CDR1 as MGHRA and CDR2 as YSYEKL. The V gene lost 4 bases and the J gene lost 1 base, with 13 bases spanning the gap. The CDR3 totals 15 residues.

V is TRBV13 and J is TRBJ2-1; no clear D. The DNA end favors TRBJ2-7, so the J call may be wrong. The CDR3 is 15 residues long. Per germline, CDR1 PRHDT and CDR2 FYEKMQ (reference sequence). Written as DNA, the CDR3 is TGTGCCAGCAGACCCCCTAGAGGACCCTACAATGAGCAGTACTTC. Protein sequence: CASRPPRGPYNEQYF.